The 17 T cell receptor beta chains reported below all come from one sample, sequenced in a study of PD-1 blockade in mismatch repair-deficient tumors. The method was immunoSEQ multiplex PCR; TCRdb's version includes in-frame clones alone and lacks a portion of them. The repertoire holds over 100,000 clones, with roughly 80% as singletons. The sequences come from peripheral blood, collected approximately 14 months after starting pembrolizumab. These receptors were collected from an adult with mismatch repair-deficient cancer.

V is TRBV27 and J is TRBJ1-6, with D possibly matching TRBD1 (5 bases). V was cut by 5 bases and J by 7 bases, with 18 bases left in between. Germline values: CDR1 MNHEY, CDR2 SMNVEV (reference sequence). This CDR3 spans 16 amino acids. CDR3 protein: CASSEDQGAGNSPLHF. For the CDR3, the DNA is TGTGCCAGCAGTGAGGACCAGGGTGCTGGCAATTCACCCCTCCACTTT.

On this clone itself: This same CDR3 is encoded by further DNA sequences in the sample. This rearrangement joins TRBV15 to TRBJ1-2; tentative D call: TRBD1 (6 bases). Germline V gene lookup returns CDR1 LNHNV and CDR2 YYDKDF (reference sequence). V was clipped by 0 bases and J by 6 bases, with 8 bases between them. This CDR3 has 13 amino acids. The CDR3 coding sequence is TGTGCCACCAGCAGAGAAGAGGGGGATGGCTACACCTTC. Protein: CATSREEGDGYTF.

The chain joins TRBV6-5 to TRBJ2-1, with D perhaps matching TRBD2 (6 bases). Germline CDR1 MNHEY, CDR2 SVGAGI. The CDR3 extends over 15 amino acids. V gave up 2 bases and J gave up 4 bases, with 12 bases separating them. CDR3 in DNA: TGTGCCAGCAGTTACAATGGCGGGGCATACAATGAGCAGTTCTTC. Amino acid sequence: CASSYNGGAYNEQFF.

This clone was detected once. The chain joins TRBV7-2 to TRBJ2-7; 7 bases align to TRBD1. The CDR3 spans 15 residues. CDR1 and CDR2 from the germline V gene are SGHTA and FQGNSA. V lost 2 bases to trimming and J lost 4 bases; unmatched junction nucleotides: 8. Here the CDR3 reads CASSLNGGQLYEQYF. In DNA form, the CDR3 reads TGTGCCAGCAGCTTAAATGGGGGACAGTTATACGAGCAGTACTTC.

Only a few counts were recorded for this clone. The chain couples TRBV27 to TRBJ1-1, with 8 positions matching TRBD1. The trim removed 5 bases at V and 3 bases at J, leaving 8 bases unmatched. The germline V gene encodes CDR1 MNHEY and CDR2 SMNVEV (reference sequence). The CDR3 covers 15 residues. CDR3: CASSHSGGAHTEAFF. In DNA, the CDR3 is TGTGCCAGCAGTCACTCAGGGGGCGCGCACACTGAAGCTTTCTTT.

V usage is TRBV19 and J usage is TRBJ1-2; 7 nucleotides agree with TRBD1. This CDR3 region has 13 residues. Looked up from germline, CDR1 is LNHDA and CDR2 is SQIVND (reference sequence). V trimming: 5 bases; J trimming: 2 bases; junction bases outside the gene matches: 2. The CDR3 here is CASSPGQNYGYTF. The CDR3 nucleotides are TGTGCCAGTAGTCCGGGACAGAACTATGGCTACACCTTC.

The chain combines TRBV29-1 with TRBJ1-5; D remains ambiguous. The germline gives CDR1 SQVTM, CDR2 ANQGSEA. The V and J ends lost 8 bases and 3 bases respectively, with 17 bases between them. The length of the CDR3 is 14 residues. This chain's CDR3 is CSTSGLGVNQPQHF. The CDR3 nucleotides read TGCAGCACATCCGGACTCGGGGTCAATCAGCCCCAGCATTTT.

The chain combines TRBV7-2 with TRBJ2-7; no definite D call. From germline, CDR1 is SGHTA and CDR2 FQGNSA. This CDR3 spans 14 amino acids. The V end was cut by 2 bases, the J end by 0 bases, with 8 bases between. The CDR3 loop is CASSLNPASYEQYF. The CDR3 nucleotides read TGTGCCAGCAGCTTAAACCCCGCCTCCTACGAGCAGTACTTC. The full variable domain, rest sourced from reference TRBV7-2 and TRBJ2-7, is GAGVSQSPSNKVTEKGKDVELRCDPISGHTALYWYRQSLGQGLEFLIYFQGNSAPDKSGLPSDRFSAERTGGSVSTLTIQRTQQEDSAVYLCASSLNPASYEQYFGPGTRLTVT.

This clone was seen a few times. At one boundary the junction diverges from the germline segment, which might be a read error. CDR3 sequence (DNA): TGTGCCAGCAGCTTAGTCAGCTTT. It is translated as CASSLVSF. The chain combines TRBV7-9 with TRBJ1-1, with D unresolved. The CDR3 consists of 8 residues. Per the germline V gene, CDR1 is SEHNR and CDR2 is FQNEAQ (reference sequence).

This clone was seen more than once but under ten times. The chain employs TRBV6-5 and TRBJ2-7; D uncertain. This CDR3 has 14 residues. Per the germline V gene, CDR1 is MNHEY and CDR2 is SVGAGI. V shed 2 bases and J shed 2 bases, with 10 bases lying between them. The CDR3: CASSYGGQPYEQYF. The CDR3 nucleotides are TGTGCCAGCAGTTACGGTGGGCAGCCCTACGAGCAGTACTTC.

The rearrangement uses TRBV12-5 and TRBJ2-2, with TRBD2 matching over 7 bases. V shed 5 bases, J shed 2 bases, and the junction held 5 bases outside the gene matches. The CDR3 spans 15 residues. In germline, CDR1 is LGHNT, CDR2 FRNRAP. This CDR3 is CASGRGGKNTGELFF. The CDR3 coding sequence is TGTGCTAGTGGTCGCGGGGGTAAAAACACCGGGGAGCTGTTTTTT. Full variable domain (missing parts from reference TRBV12-5 and TRBJ2-2): DARVTQTPRHKVTEMGQEVTMRCQPILGHNTVFWYRQTMMQGLELLAYFRNRAPLDDSGMPKDRFSAEMPDATLATLKIQPSEPRDSAVYFCASGRGGKNTGELFFGEGSRLTVL.

The rearrangement links TRBV6-4 to TRBJ1-2, with D perhaps matching TRBD1 (6 bases). The CDR3 length is 13 residues. From germline, CDR1 is MRHNA and CDR2 SNTAGT. V lost 4 bases and J lost 2, with 8 bases in between. The CDR3 bases are TGTGCCAGCAGTGCAGGGGCCAACTATGGCTACACCTTC. It encodes CASSAGANYGYTF.

V and J are TRBV12-2 and TRBJ2-2; the table gives TRBD2 as D, unverified against the DNA. TRBV12-2 corresponds to a pseudogene. The CDR3 covers 17 residues. CDR3 DNA: TGTGCAAGTCGCTTAGCTGAGTTACTAGTTGGTTCCGGGGAGCTGTTTTTT. It yields the protein CASRLAELLVGSGELFF.

This clone appeared a single time. This sequence joins TRBV5-4 and TRBJ2-7, with 7 bases fitting TRBD1. V dropped 0 bases and J dropped 2; count of bases not matched to a gene: 5. The CDR3 has 15 residues. The V gene's germline CDR1 is SGHNT and CDR2 YYREEE (reference sequence). The CDR3 DNA is TGTGCCAGCAGCTTGGGGGGACAGCTTCCCTACGAGCAGTACTTC. Translated: CASSLGGQLPYEQYF.

The chain has TRBV6-4 and TRBJ2-3, with TRBD2 as a possible D gene (6 bases). Per germline, CDR1 MRHNA and CDR2 SNTAGT. Trimming pared 11 bases from V and 0 bases from J, leaving 24 bases between. The CDR3 spans 17 residues. The CDR3 nucleotides read TGTGCCGGCCGAGTACTCGACGGGACTGGAAGCACAGATACGCAGTATTTT. Translating it yields CAGRVLDGTGSTDTQYF.

This clone was found once. The V gene is TRBV5-1, the J gene TRBJ2-7; the D call may be TRBD1 or TRBD2 (5 bases each). CDR1 is SGHRS and CDR2 is YFSETQ in the germline V gene. V lost 5 bases to trimming and J lost 6 bases, with 18 bases between them. The CDR3 sequence is 14 residues long. CDR3 residues: CASRSGPGPSEQYF. The CDR3 DNA is TGCGCCAGCAGGTCCGGCCCGGGGCCCAGCGAGCAGTACTTC.

The rearrangement uses TRBV14 and TRBJ2-4; no definite D call. The CDR3 length is 15 residues. Germline loops: CDR1 SGHDN, CDR2 FVKESK. With 1 base removed from V and 0 bases from J, the gap between germline ends came to 7 bases. The CDR3 loop reads CASSQGGLAKNIQYF. Here the CDR3 DNA reads TGTGCCAGCAGCCAAGGCGGCCTAGCCAAAAACATTCAGTACTTC.